Shown below are 29 T cell receptor beta chains from a single sample sequenced in a study of shared clonotypes between healthy human individuals (dated by TCRdb to 2018 to 2020). To prepare the library, the immunoSEQ multiplex PCR assay was applied. TCRdb took this table from immuneACCESS and kept in-frame rearrangements with V and J called. Such tables lack part of the clones; where checked against another copy, unresolved V genes explain under half of the gap, and the rest is unexplained. The sample records roughly 2 million clones, 85% to 95% of which are singletons. 0.13% of the sample is in the top ten clones. The sample was naive CD4+ T cells sorted from blood. Explained via the paper, the cell subset or site label denotes: CD45RA+ positively selected. These receptors were obtained from a young man in good health.

The chain joins TRBV6-1 to TRBJ2-2; 9 bases line up with TRBD2. Germline V gene lookup returns CDR1 MNHNS and CDR2 SASEGT. The V and J ends lost 0 bases and 4 bases, in that order; junction bases with no gene match: 3. The CDR3 is made up of 16 amino acids. CDR3: CASSEAWRGGTGELFF. CDR3 coding DNA: TGTGCCAGCAGTGAAGCCTGGCGGGGGGGCACCGGGGAGCTGTTTTTT.

The count of this clone is one. The rearrangement uses TRBV2 and TRBJ1-6; perhaps TRBD1 as D (6 bases). The V end lost 5 bases, the J end lost 5 bases, and 10 bases lay between the germline ends. CDR1 and CDR2 (germline): SNHLY, FYNNEI. The CDR3 is made up of 14 amino acids. This chain's CDR3 is CASSRGADNSPLHF. CDR3 coding DNA: TGTGCCAGCAGTCGGGGGGCTGATAATTCACCCCTCCACTTT.

The chain employs TRBV2 and TRBJ2-2; D call uncertain. The CDR3 has 12 residues. Deletions cut 6 bases from V and 8 bases from J, with 10 bases between. From germline, CDR1 is SNHLY and CDR2 FYNNEI. The chain's CDR3 is CASRPERGELFF. The CDR3 DNA reads TGTGCCAGCAGGCCCGAACGTGGGGAGCTGTTTTTT. The full variable domain, completed using reference TRBV2 and TRBJ2-2, is EPEVTQTPSHQVTQMGQEVILRCVPISNHLYFYWYRQILGQKVEFLVSFYNNEISEKSEIFDDQFSVERPDGSNFTLKIRSTKLEDSAMYFCASRPERGELFFGEGSRLTVL.

J is TRBJ2-7 and V is TRBV5-4; D possibly corresponds to TRBD2 (6 bases). The CDR3 contains 17 residues. The germline CDR1 and CDR2 sequences are SGHNT and YYREEE (reference sequence). Between the trimmed V and J ends, which lost 0 bases and 1 base, there was a span of 17 bases. CDR3 nucleotide sequence: TGTGCCAGCAGCTTGGATCTAGCGAGCTCCCCATCCTACGAGCAGTACTTC. Protein sequence: CASSLDLASSPSYEQYF.

The chain links TRBV9 to TRBJ2-7; weak D call: TRBD2 (7 bases). CDR1 is SGDLS, CDR2 YYNGEE, per germline. V dropped 0 bases and J dropped 5 bases, with 15 bases sitting between them. The CDR3 runs 15 residues. The CDR3 sequence: CASSVVGGHKDEQYF. Written as DNA, the CDR3 is TGTGCCAGCAGCGTAGTGGGGGGGCACAAGGACGAGCAGTACTTC. The complete variable domain, with remaining parts taken from reference TRBV9 and TRBJ2-7, reads DSGVTQTPKHLITATGQRVTLRCSPRSGDLSVYWYQQSLDQGLQFLIQYYNGEERAKGNILERFSAQQFPDLHSELNLSSLELGDSALYFCASSVVGGHKDEQYFGPGTRLTVT.

The chain carries TRBV10-3 and TRBJ2-2, with 12 bases lining up with TRBD2. From germline, CDR1 is ENHRY and CDR2 SYGVKD. The CDR3 runs 16 residues. V lost 5 bases and J lost 6; bases outside the gene matches: 7. The CDR3 coding sequence is TGTGCCATCAGTCCACGACTAGCGGGAGATCCCGGGGAGCTGTTTTTT. It translates to CAISPRLAGDPGELFF.

This chain links TRBV7-6 with TRBJ2-2; no clear D. Per germline, CDR1 SGHVS and CDR2 FNYEAQ. Trimming pared 5 bases from V and 4 bases from J, leaving 8 bases between. This CDR3 contains 13 residues. In DNA form, the CDR3 reads TGTGCCAGCAGCCCCCCCCGCACCGGGGAGCTGTTTTTT. Translation gives CASSPPRTGELFF.

This clone appeared once. The J gene is TRBJ1-6, the V gene TRBV11-2; TRBD1 matches at 11 bases. This CDR3 comprises 17 residues. Germline assignment: CDR1 SGHAT and CDR2 FQNNGV. Trimming cost V 4 bases and J 9 bases; bases outside gene matches: 11. CDR3 residues: CASSSGQGAKFSSPLHF. CDR3 nucleotide sequence: TGTGCCAGCAGCTCAGGACAGGGGGCGAAGTTCAGTTCACCCCTCCACTTT.

V usage is TRBV7-2 and J usage is TRBJ2-2, with 10 bases fitting TRBD2. Germline assignment: CDR1 SGHTA and CDR2 FQGNSA. Unmatched junction bases numbered 10, after V lost 5 bases and J lost 4 bases. The CDR3 loop spans 17 amino acids. CDR3 nucleotides: TGTGCCAGCAGCCCAGCTCTAGCGGGAGACCTCACCGGGGAGCTGTTTTTT. It specifies CASSPALAGDLTGELFF.

As regards this clone: A read error may explain this, as a much larger clone is one base away. Likely a read error: the CDR3 ends without its conserved phenylalanine or tryptophan. The genes are TRBV11-2 and TRBJ1-6; D is uncertain. Germline V gives CDR1 SGHAT, CDR2 FQNNGV. The CDR3 loop spans 12 amino acids. CDR3 protein: CASSLEDLSLHL. CDR3 nucleotides: TGTGCCAGCAGCCTAGAGGATTTGTCCCTCCACCTT.

This chain connects TRBV11-2 to TRBJ2-1; D uncertain. The V and J ends lost 1 base and 6 bases respectively, with 10 bases between them. Per the germline V gene, CDR1 is SGHAT and CDR2 is FQNNGV. The CDR3 consists of 14 residues. The CDR3 loop reads CASSLAWQSNEQFF. The CDR3 DNA reads as TGTGCCAGCAGCTTAGCCTGGCAGTCCAATGAGCAGTTCTTC.

This clone was detected once. The chain has TRBV27 and TRBJ2-7; D is ambiguous. The V end lost 6 bases, the J end lost 3 bases, and 12 bases lay between the germline ends. The CDR3 runs to 13 residues. Looked up from germline, CDR1 is MNHEY and CDR2 is SMNVEV (reference sequence). The CDR3 spells CASRGIRNYEQYF. The CDR3 DNA reads as TGTGCCAGCAGAGGGATCCGAAACTACGAGCAGTACTTC.

This clone turned up a few times. The J gene is TRBJ2-1, the V gene TRBV20-1, with D perhaps matching TRBD2 (5 bases). Between the trimmed V and J ends, which lost 6 bases and 9 bases, there was a span of 9 bases. The germline gives CDR1 DFQATT, CDR2 SNEGSKA (reference sequence). This CDR3 region has 10 residues. CDR3 region: CSAESGEQFF. CDR3 sequence (DNA): TGCAGTGCAGAAAGCGGTGAGCAGTTCTTC.

The chain couples TRBV11-2 to TRBJ2-5; 8 bases map to TRBD1. The CDR3 is 16 amino acids. J gave up 2 bases and V 5 bases, and 10 bases lay outside the gene matches. Germline loops: CDR1 SGHAT, CDR2 FQNNGV. The CDR3 nucleotides read TGTGCCAGCAGCCTCCTCCAGGGGGCAGCACAAGAGACCCAGTACTTC. Translation: CASSLLQGAAQETQYF.

This clone was seen a few times. The rearrangement uses TRBV10-1 and TRBJ2-2, with TRBD1 identical over 9 bases. The CDR3 has 15 amino acids. CDR1 WNHNN and CDR2 SYGVQD come from the germline V gene (reference sequence). J was trimmed by 1 base and V by 10 bases; bases with no gene match: 7. The CDR3: CATGTGTRNTGELFF. CDR3 bases: TGCGCCACCGGGACAGGGACAAGGAACACCGGGGAGCTGTTTTTT.

Turning to this clone: This specimen includes other DNA sequences encoding the same CDR3. The chain links TRBV27 to TRBJ1-2, with 12 bases fitting TRBD1. The germline gives CDR1 MNHEY, CDR2 SMNVEV (reference sequence). V shed 3 bases, J shed 2 bases, and the junction held 1 base outside the gene matches. The CDR3 totals 15 residues. In DNA, the CDR3 is TGTGCCAGCAGTTTGGGACAGGGGGCAAACTATGGCTACACCTTC. This translates into CASSLGQGANYGYTF.

This chain joins TRBV29-1 and TRBJ2-3; weak D call: TRBD2 (5 bases). This CDR3 contains 16 residues. The V end lost 6 bases, the J end lost 0 bases, and 19 bases lay between the germline ends. The germline CDR1 and CDR2 sequences are SQVTM and ANQGSEA. This chain's CDR3 is CSVANLGRTSTDTQYF. Written as DNA, the CDR3 is TGCAGCGTCGCGAACTTGGGCAGGACTAGCACAGATACGCAGTATTTT.

This clone was recorded once. The chain couples TRBV5-1 to TRBJ1-6; D is uncertain. V shed 5 bases and J shed 14 bases, with 20 bases lying between them. Germline CDR1 is SGHRS and CDR2 is YFSETQ. The CDR3 runs to 14 residues. The CDR3 bases are TGCGCCAGCAGTCAAGGAGCTAACCCTCCCTCCCTCCACTTT. As protein: CASSQGANPPSLHF. Looking up the rest from reference TRBV5-1 and TRBJ1-6 gives the full variable domain: KAGVTQTPRYLIKTRGQQVTLSCSPISGHRSVSWYQQTPGQGLQFLFEYFSETQRNKGNFPGRFSGRQFSNSRSEMNVSTLELGDSALYLCASSQGANPPSLHFGNGTRLTVT.

The CDR3 bases are TGCAGCGTTGAAGATCTAAGGTGGAACAGGGAGGATGGCTACACCTTC. This codes for CSVEDLRWNREDGYTF. J is TRBJ1-2 and V is TRBV29-1, with D possibly matching TRBD1 (6 bases). Trimming removed 0 bases at V and 6 bases at J, with 20 bases between. CDR1 and CDR2 from the germline V gene are SQVTM and ANQGSEA. This CDR3 spans 16 amino acids.

With respect to this clone: The same CDR3 arises from other DNA sequences in this sample as well. The V gene is TRBV6-6, the J gene TRBJ1-1; D not certain. The CDR3 sequence is 13 residues long. Looked up from germline, CDR1 is MNHNY and CDR2 is SVGAGI (reference sequence). Trimming stripped 0 bases from V and 2 bases from J, with 4 bases between. CDR3 amino acids: CASSYSINTEAFF. The CDR3 region has the DNA TGTGCCAGCAGTTACTCAATTAACACTGAAGCTTTCTTT.

This chain uses TRBV18 with TRBJ2-1; 13 bases agree with TRBD2. CDR1 and CDR2 (germline): KGHSH, LQKENI. The length of the CDR3 is 17 residues. V lost 3 bases, J lost 7 bases, and 9 bases stayed unmatched. The CDR3 sequence is CASSPNSGLAGENEQFF. CDR3 nucleotides: TGTGCCAGCTCACCCAATTCCGGACTAGCGGGGGAGAATGAGCAGTTCTTC. Full variable domain (remainder filled in from reference TRBV18 and TRBJ2-1): NAGVMQNPRHLVRRRGQEARLRCSPMKGHSHVYWYRQLPEEGLKFMVYLQKENIIDESGMPKERFSAEFPKEGPSILRIQQVVRGDSAAYFCASSPNSGLAGENEQFFGPGTRLTVL.

This sequence joins TRBV29-1 and TRBJ1-2; 10 bases map to TRBD1. Germline CDR1 reads SQVTM; CDR2 reads ANQGSEA. The CDR3 loop spans 14 amino acids. V dropped 3 bases and J dropped 6; count of bases not matched to a gene: 7. As DNA, the CDR3 is TGCAGCGTTGAGGGCGGGACAGGGGAGGATGGCTACACCTTC. It codes for CSVEGGTGEDGYTF.

V usage is TRBV4-2 and J usage is TRBJ2-2; D gene uncertain. V lost 4 bases, J lost 0 bases, and 15 bases lay in between. Germline V gene sequence: CDR1 LGHNA, CDR2 YNFKEQ. The length of the CDR3 is 17 residues. The CDR3 DNA sequence: TGTGCCAGCAGCCTGGACCCCGCCGGCTCGAACACCGGGGAGCTGTTTTTT. It codes for CASSLDPAGSNTGELFF.

The chain employs TRBV19 and TRBJ1-5; the D gene is possibly TRBD1 (6 bases). The V end was cut by 5 bases, the J end by 3 bases, with 20 bases between. Germline-derived CDR1 and CDR2 are LNHDA and SQIVND (reference sequence). The CDR3 has 17 residues. The CDR3 DNA reads TGTGCCAGTAGTTTTACAGGGAGGGGGGGCCTCAATCAGCCCCAGCATTTT. Translated: CASSFTGRGGLNQPQHF.

The rearrangement uses TRBV5-1 and TRBJ2-1; 10 bases map to TRBD2. The CDR3 loop spans 15 amino acids. Germline loops: CDR1 SGHRS, CDR2 YFSETQ. J gave up 6 bases and V 4 bases, and 7 bases lay outside the gene matches. In DNA form, the CDR3 reads TGCGCCAGCAGCCCTGAGCGGGGGGGCCGCAATGAGCAGTTCTTC. Protein sequence: CASSPERGGRNEQFF.

The CDR3: CASSLSGVHNEQFF. CDR3 in DNA: TGTGCCAGCAGCTTGTCAGGGGTACACAATGAGCAGTTCTTC. The gene calls are TRBV5-8 and TRBJ2-1; tentative D call: TRBD1 (6 bases). Trimming removed 1 base from V and 5 bases from J, with 10 bases in between. Germline-derived CDR1 and CDR2 are SGHTS and YDEGEE. The CDR3 consists of 14 residues.

With regard to this clone: A read error may produce the germline difference seen at one junction end. The rearrangement links TRBV5-1 to TRBJ1-6; possibly TRBD1 for D (6 bases). The CDR3 spans 15 residues. Germline assignment: CDR1 SGHRS and CDR2 YFSETQ. The CDR3 sequence: CASSLEGGRNSPLHF. The CDR3 region has the DNA TGCGCCAGCAGTTTGGAAGGGGGGCGTAATTCACCCCTCCACTTT.

A single count supports this clone. This rearrangement joins TRBV27 to TRBJ2-7, with D unresolved. CDR1 MNHEY and CDR2 SMNVEV come from the germline V gene (reference sequence). This CDR3 region has 14 residues. Trimming left V 6 bases short and J 1 base short, with 13 bases between. The CDR3 DNA follows: TGTGCCAGCAGCCGGACGGGTCCTTCCTACGAGCAGTACTTC. As protein: CASSRTGPSYEQYF.

A remark on this clone: The sample carries other DNA sequences with the same CDR3. The chain is built from TRBV5-4 and TRBJ1-6, with no clear D. The germline gives CDR1 SGHNT, CDR2 YYREEE (reference sequence). V lost 0 bases and J 1 base, leaving 5 bases between the germline ends. The CDR3 consists of 15 residues. For the CDR3, the DNA is TGTGCCAGCAGCTTGGGGCAATCCTATAATTCACCCCTCCACTTT. Its translation: CASSLGQSYNSPLHF.